This T cell receptor (beta chain) was profiled in a study of T cell responses to AZD1222 COVID-19 vaccine. At the level of the study: Pooled together were second doses at about 4 or about 12 weeks. Study-level results: Spike-specific TCR repertoires showed rising breadth and depth after two AZD1222 doses.

Notes on this clone: Its specificity is not known.

Germline V CDR1 and CDR2: MNHEY, SMNVEV (reference sequence). The CDR3 extends over 14 amino acids. Losses at the gene ends were 8 bases for V and 7 bases for J; bases not matched to a gene: 10. Assay: immunoSEQ multiplex PCR; the TCRdb copy retains only in-frame clones and omits some. The table lists approximately 150,000 clones, about nine tenths of them singletons. The chain links TRBV27 to TRBJ2-1; the match to TRBD2 covers 8 bases. The material sequenced was peripheral blood, taken on day 0 of AZD1222 vaccination. The source of this sequence is an adult in good health. The CDR3 coding sequence is TGTGCCAGCCATAGCGGGATAGACGTAAATGAGCAGTTCTTC. This encodes CASHSGIDVNEQFF.